These 14 T cell receptor beta chains were all obtained from the same sample, sequenced in a study of tumor and adjacent non-tumor tissue in lung cancer. RNA was extracted from bulk tissue without any cell sorting. The library came from three nested PCR rounds adapted from ARM-PCR protocols. Via MiXCR, TCRdb re-called the multiplex PCR reads, giving one row per CDR3 protein. The table includes 75,000 to 100,000 distinct CDR3 sequences, less than 75% detected once. What was sequenced was lung tumor tissue. The receptors were sampled from a man aged 60 to 69 with non-small cell lung cancer.

This clonotype was seen ten or more times. The chain links TRBV5-4 to TRBJ1-4; the match to TRBD1 covers 10 bases. V dropped 4 bases and J dropped 7; count of bases not matched to a gene: 7. This CDR3 is 15 amino acids long. Germline V gene data show CDR1 as SGHNT and CDR2 as YYREEE (reference sequence). Here the CDR3 DNA reads TGTGCCAGCAGCACGGGACAGGGGACTTTTGAAAAACTGTTTTTT. It is translated as CASSTGQGTFEKLFF.

The sample holds a few counts of this clonotype. It may be a read error: a sequence one base away is much more abundant. The chain links TRBV11-2 to TRBJ2-3; tentatively, D is TRBD2 (6 bases). This CDR3 is built from 15 residues. The V and J ends lost 6 bases and 2 bases respectively, with 15 bases between them. Germline values: CDR1 SGHAT, CDR2 FQNNGV. The CDR3 region is CASRGFAGFTDTQYF. The CDR3 DNA is TGTGCCAGCAGGGGGTTCGCGGGATTCACAGATACGCAGTATTTT.

Points on this clonotype: Germline is not matched at one junction end, which may reflect a read error. J is TRBJ2-2 and V is TRBV29-1, with 7 bases lining up with TRBD2. Looked up from germline, CDR1 is SQVTM and CDR2 is ANQGSEA. The CDR3 contains 14 residues. This CDR3 is CSVGGLADTRELFF. Written as DNA, the CDR3 is TGCAGCGTTGGAGGGCTAGCGGACACCAGGGAGCTGTTTTTT.

This clonotype was seen many times. The V gene is TRBV12-3 or TRBV12-4, the J gene TRBJ1-6; the D is unclear. The CDR3 runs to 16 residues. V was cut by 6 bases and J by 0 bases, with 12 bases left in between. Here the CDR3 DNA reads TGTGCCAGCAGCCCCAGCCTGAGCTCCTATAATTCACCCCTCCACTTT. This gives the protein CASSPSLSSYNSPLHF.

The chain joins TRBV11-2 to TRBJ2-2; possibly TRBD2 for D (6 bases). Germline V CDR1 and CDR2: SGHAT, FQNNGV. V dropped 5 bases and J dropped 17 bases, with 27 bases sitting between them. CDR3 length equals 15 residues. In DNA, the CDR3 is TGTGCCAGCAGCCCCCGTGTCGCGAACACCGGGAGTTGTTTTTTT. Translating gives CASSPRVANTGSCFF.

To note about this clonotype: At one boundary the junction diverges from the germline segment, which might be a read error. The chain combines TRBV12-3 or TRBV12-4 with TRBJ2-3, with 8 bases fitting TRBD2. The CDR3 runs to 19 residues. The CDR3 DNA follows: TGTGCCAGCAGTTTCCCCCTCGGCGGGAGGTTGTTAGCGACAGATATGCAGTATTTT. Translated: CASSFPLGGRLLATDMQYF.

This clonotype occurred many times. CDR3 coding DNA: TGTGCCAGCAGCCGCGGGACATGGATTCTCTCTGGGGCCAACGTCCTGACTTTC. Translation gives CASSRGTWILSGANVLTF. The chain has TRBV5-6 and TRBJ2-6; D possibly matches TRBD1 or TRBD2 (6 bases each). The length of the CDR3 is 18 residues. Trimming removed 4 bases from V and 0 bases from J, with 17 bases in between. Germline values: CDR1 SGHDT, CDR2 YYEEEE.

Turning to this clonotype: An end of the junction does not agree with germline; a read error may underlie this. This chain uses TRBV20-1 with TRBJ2-3, with TRBD2 matching over 10 bases. CDR3 size: 14 residues. Germline V lookup: CDR1 DFQATT, CDR2 SNEGSKA (reference sequence). CDR3 sequence reads: CSAKRGGVYGYAVF. The CDR3 region has the DNA TGCAGTGCCAAGCGGGGGGGGGTTTACGGATACGCAGTATTT.

About this clonotype itself: Germline and junction disagree at one end, which may indicate a read error. CDR3 amino acids: CAISTDPYQPRHF. In DNA form, the CDR3 reads TGTGCCATCAGCACTGACCCTTACCAGCCCCGGCATTTT. The rearrangement joins TRBV5-5 to TRBJ1-5; no clear D. CDR1 and CDR2 (germline): SGHKS, YYEKEE (reference sequence). The CDR3 runs to 13 residues.

This clonotype has at least ten counts. The chain is built from TRBV5-5 and TRBJ1-2; a weak D match, TRBD1 (5 bases). CDR1 SGHKS and CDR2 YYEKEE come from the germline V gene (reference sequence). V was trimmed by 0 bases and J by 4 bases, leaving 7 bases between them. The CDR3 has 13 residues. CDR3 residues: CASSLAGTYGYTF. Written as DNA, the CDR3 is TGTGCCAGCAGCTTGGCGGGGACCTATGGCTACACCTTC.

This chain connects TRBV6-6 to TRBJ2-7; 10 bases are a match to TRBD1. V was clipped by 5 bases and J by 6 bases; unmatched bases: 7. Germline CDR1 reads MNHNY; CDR2 reads SVGAGI (reference sequence). The CDR3 totals 14 residues. CDR3 bases: TGTGCCAGCAGTCTGACAGGGGGCGCTTGCGAGCAGTACTTC. Translation gives CASSLTGGACEQYF.

Details on this clonotype: Mismatch with germline at one junction end may stem from a read error. The genes are TRBV30 and TRBJ2-5; possible D gene TRBD1, 6 bases. The CDR3 consists of 13 residues. Germline V gene lookup returns CDR1 GTSNPN and CDR2 SVGIG (reference sequence). CDR3 in DNA: TGTGCCTGGAGTCTAACAGGGATAGAGACCCAGCACTTC. Translated, it gives CAWSLTGIETQHF.

This clonotype has a count of ten or more. V and J are TRBV20-1 and TRBJ1-2; the match to TRBD1 covers 7 bases. Germline V gives CDR1 DFQATT, CDR2 SNEGSKA (reference sequence). This CDR3 has 16 residues. V was pared by 4 bases and J by 0 bases, with 11 bases of the junction left unmatched. The CDR3 sequence: CSAIAPGTVANYGYTF. The CDR3, as DNA: TGCAGTGCTATAGCCCCAGGGACAGTGGCTAACTATGGCTACACCTTC.

The chain employs TRBV11-2 and TRBJ2-2; 15 bases align to TRBD2. V dropped 5 bases and J dropped 10; count of bases not matched to a gene: 8. The CDR3 has 16 residues. Germline V CDR1 and CDR2: SGHAT, FQNNGV. CDR3 region: CASSRGLAGGAEELFF. The CDR3 bases are TGTGCCAGCAGCCGAGGACTAGCGGGGGGGGCAGAGGAGCTGTTTTTT.